Only one count was recorded for the clone carrying this T cell receptor (beta chain). TCRdb keeps only in-frame clones here, not all; method: immunoSEQ multiplex PCR. The table shows around 200,000 clones, with 85% to 90% occurring only once. This specimen belongs to a study of blood T cell repertoires in COVID-19. Cohort assignment relied on participant-reported clinical history. V was trimmed by 3 bases and J by 3 bases, leaving 11 bases between them. This CDR3 comprises 14 residues. Germline loops: CDR1 MGHRA, CDR2 YSYEKL. The gene calls are TRBV4-1 and TRBJ1-1, with D possibly TRBD1 on 5 matching bases. This receptor was taken from a man aged 40-49 years who had recovered from COVID-19. The specimen sequenced was PBMCs or T cells enriched from blood (not recorded which). Here the CDR3 reads CASSQVTVDTEAFF. As DNA, the CDR3 is TGCGCCAGCAGCCAGGTGACAGTGGACACTGAAGCTTTCTTT.